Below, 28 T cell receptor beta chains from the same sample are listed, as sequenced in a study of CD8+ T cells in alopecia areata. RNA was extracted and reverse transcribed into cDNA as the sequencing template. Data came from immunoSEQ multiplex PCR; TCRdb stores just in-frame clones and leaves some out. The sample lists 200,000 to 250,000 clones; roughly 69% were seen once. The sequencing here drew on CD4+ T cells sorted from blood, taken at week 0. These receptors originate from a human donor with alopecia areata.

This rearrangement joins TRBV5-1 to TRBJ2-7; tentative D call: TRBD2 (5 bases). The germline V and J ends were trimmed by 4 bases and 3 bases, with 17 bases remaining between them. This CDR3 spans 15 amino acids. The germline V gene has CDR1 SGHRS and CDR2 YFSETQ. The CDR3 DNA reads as TGCGCCAGCAGCCGAACGGACTCGCGAGTCTACGAGCAGTACTTC. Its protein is CASSRTDSRVYEQYF.

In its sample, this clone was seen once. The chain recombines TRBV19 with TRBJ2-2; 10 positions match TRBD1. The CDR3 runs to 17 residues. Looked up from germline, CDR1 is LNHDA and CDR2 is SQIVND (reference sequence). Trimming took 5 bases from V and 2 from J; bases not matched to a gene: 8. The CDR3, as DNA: TGTGCCAGTAGTGGGACAGGGGTCCTCCTAAACACCGGGGAGCTGTTTTTT. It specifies CASSGTGVLLNTGELFF.

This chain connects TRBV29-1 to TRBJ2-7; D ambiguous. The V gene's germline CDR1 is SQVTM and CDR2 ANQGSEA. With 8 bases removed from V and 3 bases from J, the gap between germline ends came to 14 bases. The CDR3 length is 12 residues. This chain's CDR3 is CSFLGTFYEQYF. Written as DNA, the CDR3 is TGCAGCTTTCTAGGAACTTTCTACGAGCAGTACTTC.

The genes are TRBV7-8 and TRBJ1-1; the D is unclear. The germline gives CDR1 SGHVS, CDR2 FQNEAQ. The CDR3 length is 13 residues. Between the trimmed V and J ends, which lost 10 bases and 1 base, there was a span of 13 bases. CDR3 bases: TGTGCCACATCGGTTGCGGAGAACACTGAAGCTTTCTTT. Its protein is CATSVAENTEAFF.

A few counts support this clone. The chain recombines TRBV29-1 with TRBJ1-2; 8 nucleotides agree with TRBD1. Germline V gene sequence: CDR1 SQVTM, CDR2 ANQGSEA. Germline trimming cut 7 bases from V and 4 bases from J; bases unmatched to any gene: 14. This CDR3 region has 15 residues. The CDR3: CSASGQASPSYGYTF. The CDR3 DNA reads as TGCAGCGCGTCGGGACAGGCATCCCCGTCCTATGGCTACACCTTC.

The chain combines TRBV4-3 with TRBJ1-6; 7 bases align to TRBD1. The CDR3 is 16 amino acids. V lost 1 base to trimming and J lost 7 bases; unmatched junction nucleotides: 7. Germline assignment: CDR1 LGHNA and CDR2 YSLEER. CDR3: CASSQVAGGGNSPLHF. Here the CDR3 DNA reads TGCGCCAGCAGCCAAGTAGCAGGGGGAGGGAATTCACCCCTCCACTTT.

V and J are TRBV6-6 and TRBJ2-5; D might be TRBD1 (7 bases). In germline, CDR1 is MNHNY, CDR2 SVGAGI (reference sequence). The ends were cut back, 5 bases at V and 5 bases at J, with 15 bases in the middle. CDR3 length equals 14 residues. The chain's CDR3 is CASSLQGRRETQYF. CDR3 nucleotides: TGTGCCAGCAGTCTACAGGGGAGGAGGGAGACCCAGTACTTC.

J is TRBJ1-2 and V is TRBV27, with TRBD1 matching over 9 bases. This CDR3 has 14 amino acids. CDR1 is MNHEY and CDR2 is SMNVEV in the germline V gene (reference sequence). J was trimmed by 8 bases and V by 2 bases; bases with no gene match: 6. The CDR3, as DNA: TGTGCCAGCAGTTTAGGACAGGGGAGGTTCGGCTACACCTTC. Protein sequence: CASSLGQGRFGYTF.

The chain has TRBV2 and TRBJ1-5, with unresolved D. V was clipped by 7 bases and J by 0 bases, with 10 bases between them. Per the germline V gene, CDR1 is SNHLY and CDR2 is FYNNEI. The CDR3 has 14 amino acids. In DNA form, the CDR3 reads TGTGCCAGCACGGCAGTTTATAGCAATCAGCCCCAGCATTTT. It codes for CASTAVYSNQPQHF.

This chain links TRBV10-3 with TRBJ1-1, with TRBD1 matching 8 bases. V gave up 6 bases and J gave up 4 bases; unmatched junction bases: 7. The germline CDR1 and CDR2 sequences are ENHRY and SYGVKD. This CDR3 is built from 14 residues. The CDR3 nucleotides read TGTGCCATCAGCCCGACAGGGGAGATCACTGAAGCTTTCTTT. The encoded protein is CAISPTGEITEAFF.

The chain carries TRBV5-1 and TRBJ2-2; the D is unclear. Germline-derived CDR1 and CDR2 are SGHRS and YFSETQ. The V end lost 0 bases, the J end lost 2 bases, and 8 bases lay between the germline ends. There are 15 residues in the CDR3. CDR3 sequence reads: CASSLGLGNTGELFF. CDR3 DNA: TGCGCCAGCAGCTTGGGTCTTGGAAACACCGGGGAGCTGTTTTTT.

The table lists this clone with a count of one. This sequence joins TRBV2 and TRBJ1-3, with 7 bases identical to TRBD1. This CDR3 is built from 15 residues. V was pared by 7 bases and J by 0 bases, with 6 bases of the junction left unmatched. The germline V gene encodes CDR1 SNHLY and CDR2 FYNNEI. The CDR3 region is CASTIDRDSGNTIYF. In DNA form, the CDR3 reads TGTGCCAGCACTATTGACAGGGACTCTGGAAACACCATATATTTT.

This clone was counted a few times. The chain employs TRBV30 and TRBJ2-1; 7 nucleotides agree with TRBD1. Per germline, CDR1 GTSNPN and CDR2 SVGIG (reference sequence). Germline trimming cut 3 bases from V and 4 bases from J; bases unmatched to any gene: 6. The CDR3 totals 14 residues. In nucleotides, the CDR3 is TGTGCCTGGAGATTTGAGGGGGCTTACAATGAGCAGTTCTTC. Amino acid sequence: CAWRFEGAYNEQFF.

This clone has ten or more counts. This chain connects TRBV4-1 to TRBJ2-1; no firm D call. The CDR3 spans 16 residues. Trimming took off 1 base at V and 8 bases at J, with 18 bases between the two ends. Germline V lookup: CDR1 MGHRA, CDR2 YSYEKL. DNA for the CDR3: TGCGCCAGCAGCCAAGTGAATCTGGGTTGGTCGGATGAGCAGTTCTTC. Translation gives CASSQVNLGWSDEQFF.

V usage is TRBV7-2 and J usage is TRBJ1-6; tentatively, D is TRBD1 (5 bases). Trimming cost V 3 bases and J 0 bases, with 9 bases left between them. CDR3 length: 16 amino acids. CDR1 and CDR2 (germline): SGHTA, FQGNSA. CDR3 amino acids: CASSLGGSSYNSPLHF. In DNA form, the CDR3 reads TGTGCCAGCAGCTTGGGGGGAAGCTCCTATAATTCACCCCTCCACTTT.

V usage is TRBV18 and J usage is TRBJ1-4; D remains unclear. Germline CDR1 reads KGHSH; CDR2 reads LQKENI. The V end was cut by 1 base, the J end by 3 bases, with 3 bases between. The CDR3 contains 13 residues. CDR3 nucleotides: TGTGCCAGCTCACCACATGCTAATGAAAAACTGTTTTTT. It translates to CASSPHANEKLFF.

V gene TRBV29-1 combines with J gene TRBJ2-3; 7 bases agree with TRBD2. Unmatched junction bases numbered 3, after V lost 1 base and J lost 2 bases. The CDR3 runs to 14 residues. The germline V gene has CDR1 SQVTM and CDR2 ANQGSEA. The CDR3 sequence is CSVEARGYTDTQYF. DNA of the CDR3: TGCAGCGTTGAAGCGCGGGGGTACACAGATACGCAGTATTTT.

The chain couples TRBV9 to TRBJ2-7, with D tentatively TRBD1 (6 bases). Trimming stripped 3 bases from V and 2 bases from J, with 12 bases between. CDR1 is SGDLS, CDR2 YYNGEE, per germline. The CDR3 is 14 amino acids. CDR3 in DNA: TGTGCCAGCAGCGAGGGACACAACGCCTACGAGCAGTACTTC. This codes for CASSEGHNAYEQYF.

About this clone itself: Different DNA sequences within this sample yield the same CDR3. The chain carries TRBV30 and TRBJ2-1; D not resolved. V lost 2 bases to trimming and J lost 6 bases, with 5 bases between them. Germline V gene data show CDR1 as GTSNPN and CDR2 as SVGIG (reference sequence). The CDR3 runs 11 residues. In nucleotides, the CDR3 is TGTGCCTGGAGTAGGACCAATGAGCAGTTCTTC. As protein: CAWSRTNEQFF.

Written as DNA, the CDR3 is TGCAGCGTTGTGTCAGGGTCCTACAATGAGCAGTTCTTC. The encoded protein is CSVVSGSYNEQFF. The chain links TRBV29-1 to TRBJ2-1; maybe TRBD1 (5 bases). Deletions cut 4 bases from V and 1 base from J, with 8 bases between. This CDR3 region has 13 residues. In germline, CDR1 is SQVTM, CDR2 ANQGSEA.

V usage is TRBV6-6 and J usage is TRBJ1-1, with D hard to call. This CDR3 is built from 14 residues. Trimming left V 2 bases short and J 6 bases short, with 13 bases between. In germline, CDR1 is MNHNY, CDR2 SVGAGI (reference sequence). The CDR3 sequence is CASSYPKGLAEAFF. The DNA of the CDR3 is TGTGCCAGCAGTTACCCTAAAGGGTTGGCTGAAGCTTTCTTT.

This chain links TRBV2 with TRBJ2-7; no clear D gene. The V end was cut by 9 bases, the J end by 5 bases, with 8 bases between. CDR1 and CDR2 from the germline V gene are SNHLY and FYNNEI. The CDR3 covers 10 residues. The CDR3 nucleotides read TGTGCCAGGTCAGAAGACGAGCAGTACTTC. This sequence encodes CARSEDEQYF.

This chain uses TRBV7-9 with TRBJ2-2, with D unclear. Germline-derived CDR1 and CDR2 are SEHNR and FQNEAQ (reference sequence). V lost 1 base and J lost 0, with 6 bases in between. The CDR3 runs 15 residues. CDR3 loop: CASSLEGPNTGELFF. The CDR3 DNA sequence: TGTGCCAGCAGCTTAGAGGGTCCGAACACCGGGGAGCTGTTTTTT. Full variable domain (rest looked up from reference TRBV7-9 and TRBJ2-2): DTGVSQNPRHKITKRGQNVTFRCDPISEHNRLYWYRQTLGQGPEFLTYFQNEAQLEKSRLLSDRFSAERPKGSFSTLEIQRTEQGDSAMYLCASSLEGPNTGELFFGEGSRLTVL.

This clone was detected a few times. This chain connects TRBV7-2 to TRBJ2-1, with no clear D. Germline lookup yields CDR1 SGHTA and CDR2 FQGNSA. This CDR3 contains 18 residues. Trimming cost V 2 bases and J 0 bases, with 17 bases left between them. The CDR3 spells CASSLRPTTHSSYNEQFF. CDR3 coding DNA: TGTGCCAGCAGCTTAAGGCCTACCACTCATTCCTCCTACAATGAGCAGTTCTTC.

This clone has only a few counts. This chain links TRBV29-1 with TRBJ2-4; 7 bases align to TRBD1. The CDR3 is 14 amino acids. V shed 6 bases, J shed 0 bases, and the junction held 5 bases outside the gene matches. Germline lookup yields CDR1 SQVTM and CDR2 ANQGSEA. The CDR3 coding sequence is TGCAGCGTGGCCCGGGACAGAGCCAAAAACATTCAGTACTTC. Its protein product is CSVARDRAKNIQYF.

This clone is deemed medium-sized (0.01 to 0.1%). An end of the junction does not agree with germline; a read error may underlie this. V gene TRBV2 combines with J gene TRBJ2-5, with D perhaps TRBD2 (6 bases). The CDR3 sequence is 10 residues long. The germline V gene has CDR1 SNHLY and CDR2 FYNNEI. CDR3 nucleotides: TGTGCCAGCGGAGGGACTCGTTTGGACTTC. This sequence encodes CASGGTRLDF.

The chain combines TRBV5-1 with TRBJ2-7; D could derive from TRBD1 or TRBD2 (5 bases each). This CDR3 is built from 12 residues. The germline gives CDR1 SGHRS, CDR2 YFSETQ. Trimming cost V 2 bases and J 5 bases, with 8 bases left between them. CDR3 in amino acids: CASSLRDHEQYF. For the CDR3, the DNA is TGCGCCAGCAGCTTACGGGACCACGAGCAGTACTTC.

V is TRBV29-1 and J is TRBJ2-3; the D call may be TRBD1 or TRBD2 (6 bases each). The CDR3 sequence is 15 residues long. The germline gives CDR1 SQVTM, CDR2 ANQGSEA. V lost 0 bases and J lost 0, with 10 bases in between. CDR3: CSVEDRGGSTDTQYF. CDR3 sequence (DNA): TGCAGCGTTGAAGATCGAGGGGGGAGCACAGATACGCAGTATTTT.